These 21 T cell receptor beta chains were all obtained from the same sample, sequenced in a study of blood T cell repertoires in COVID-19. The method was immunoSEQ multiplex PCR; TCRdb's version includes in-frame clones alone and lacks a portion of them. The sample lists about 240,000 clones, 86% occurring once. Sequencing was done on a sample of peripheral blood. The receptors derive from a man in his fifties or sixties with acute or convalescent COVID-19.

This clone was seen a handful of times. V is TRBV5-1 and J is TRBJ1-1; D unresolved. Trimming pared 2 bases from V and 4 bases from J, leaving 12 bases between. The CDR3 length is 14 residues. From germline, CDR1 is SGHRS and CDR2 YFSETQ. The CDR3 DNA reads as TGCGCCAGCAGCTTCGACGGGAGGCGCACTGAAGCTTTCTTT. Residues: CASSFDGRRTEAFF.

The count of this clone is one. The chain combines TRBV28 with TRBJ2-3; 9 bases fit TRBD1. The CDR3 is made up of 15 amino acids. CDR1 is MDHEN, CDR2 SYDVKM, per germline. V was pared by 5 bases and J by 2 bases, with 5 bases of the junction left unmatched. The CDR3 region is CASSTDRGVTDTQYF. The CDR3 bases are TGTGCCAGCAGTACCGACAGGGGGGTCACAGATACGCAGTATTTT.

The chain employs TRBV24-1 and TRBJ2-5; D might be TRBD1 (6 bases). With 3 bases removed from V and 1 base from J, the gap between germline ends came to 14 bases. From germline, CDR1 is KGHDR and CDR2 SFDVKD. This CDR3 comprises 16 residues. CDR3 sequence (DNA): TGTGCCACCAGTGATGCCATAGGGGACATCCAAGAGACCCAGTACTTC. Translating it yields CATSDAIGDIQETQYF.

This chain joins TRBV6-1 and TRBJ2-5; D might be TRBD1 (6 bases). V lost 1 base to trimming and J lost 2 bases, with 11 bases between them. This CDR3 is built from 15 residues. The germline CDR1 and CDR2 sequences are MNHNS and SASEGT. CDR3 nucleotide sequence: TGTGCCAGCAGTGAAGTAGGGGGTTGGCAAGAGACCCAGTACTTC. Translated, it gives CASSEVGGWQETQYF.

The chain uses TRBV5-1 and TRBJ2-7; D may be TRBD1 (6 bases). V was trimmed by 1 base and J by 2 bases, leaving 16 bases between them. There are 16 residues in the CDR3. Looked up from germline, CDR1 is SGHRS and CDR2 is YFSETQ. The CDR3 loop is CASSLNSRTDPYEQYF. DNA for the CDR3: TGCGCCAGCAGCTTGAACAGTCGGACAGATCCCTACGAGCAGTACTTC. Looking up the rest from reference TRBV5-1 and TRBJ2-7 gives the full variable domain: KAGVTQTPRYLIKTRGQQVTLSCSPISGHRSVSWYQQTPGQGLQFLFEYFSETQRNKGNFPGRFSGRQFSNSRSEMNVSTLELGDSALYLCASSLNSRTDPYEQYFGPGTRLTVT.

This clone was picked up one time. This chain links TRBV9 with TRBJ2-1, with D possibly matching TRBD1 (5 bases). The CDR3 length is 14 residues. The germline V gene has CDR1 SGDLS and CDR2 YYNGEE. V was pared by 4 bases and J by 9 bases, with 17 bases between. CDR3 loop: CASSKTVRPGEQFF. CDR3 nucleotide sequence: TGTGCCAGCAGCAAGACAGTACGTCCCGGTGAGCAGTTCTTC.

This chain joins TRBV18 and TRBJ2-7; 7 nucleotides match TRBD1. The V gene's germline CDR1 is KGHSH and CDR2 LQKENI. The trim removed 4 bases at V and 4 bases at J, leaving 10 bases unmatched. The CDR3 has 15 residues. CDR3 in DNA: TGTGCCAGCTCACTCGAGTCCGGGACAGTGTACGAGCAGTACTTC. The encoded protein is CASSLESGTVYEQYF.

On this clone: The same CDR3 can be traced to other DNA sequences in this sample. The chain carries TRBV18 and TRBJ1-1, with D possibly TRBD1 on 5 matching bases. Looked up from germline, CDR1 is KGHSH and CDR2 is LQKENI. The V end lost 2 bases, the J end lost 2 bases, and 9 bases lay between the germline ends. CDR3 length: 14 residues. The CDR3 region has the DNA TGTGCCAGCTCACCATCTGGGGCCAACACTGAAGCTTTCTTT. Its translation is CASSPSGANTEAFF.

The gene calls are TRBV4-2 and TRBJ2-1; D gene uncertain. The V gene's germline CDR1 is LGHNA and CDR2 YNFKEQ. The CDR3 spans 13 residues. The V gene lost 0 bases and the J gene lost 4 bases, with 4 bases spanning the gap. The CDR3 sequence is CASSQELYNEQFF. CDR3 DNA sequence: TGTGCCAGCAGCCAAGAACTGTACAATGAGCAGTTCTTC.

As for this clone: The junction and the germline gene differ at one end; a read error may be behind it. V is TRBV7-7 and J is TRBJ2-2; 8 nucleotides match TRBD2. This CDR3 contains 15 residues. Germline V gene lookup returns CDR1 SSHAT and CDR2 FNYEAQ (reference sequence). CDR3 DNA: TGTGCTAGCAGTACCGGGGGGGCTGGCACCGGGGAGCTGTTTTTT. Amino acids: CASSTGGAGTGELFF.

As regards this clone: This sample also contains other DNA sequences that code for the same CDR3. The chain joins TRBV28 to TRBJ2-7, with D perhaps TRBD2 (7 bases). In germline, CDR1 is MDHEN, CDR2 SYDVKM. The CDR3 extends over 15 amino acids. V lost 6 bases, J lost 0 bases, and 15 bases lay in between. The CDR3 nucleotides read TGTGCCAGCAGCCCTGGGGGCGGGAGCTCCTACGAGCAGTACTTC. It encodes CASSPGGGSSYEQYF.

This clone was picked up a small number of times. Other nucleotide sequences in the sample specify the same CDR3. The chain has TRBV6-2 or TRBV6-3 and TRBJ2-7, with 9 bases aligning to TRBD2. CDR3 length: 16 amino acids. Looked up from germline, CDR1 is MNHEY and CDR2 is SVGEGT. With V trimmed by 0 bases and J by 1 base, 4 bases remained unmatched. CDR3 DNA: TGTGCCAGCAGTTACTCGGGGCTAGCGGGATCCTACGAGCAGTACTTC. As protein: CASSYSGLAGSYEQYF.

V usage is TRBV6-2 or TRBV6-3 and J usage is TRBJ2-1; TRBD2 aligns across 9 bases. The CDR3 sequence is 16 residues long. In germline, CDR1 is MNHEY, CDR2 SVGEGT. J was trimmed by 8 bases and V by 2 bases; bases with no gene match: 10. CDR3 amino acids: CASSYAGLALPHEQFF. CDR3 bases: TGTGCCAGCAGTTACGCAGGACTAGCGTTACCCCATGAGCAGTTCTTC.

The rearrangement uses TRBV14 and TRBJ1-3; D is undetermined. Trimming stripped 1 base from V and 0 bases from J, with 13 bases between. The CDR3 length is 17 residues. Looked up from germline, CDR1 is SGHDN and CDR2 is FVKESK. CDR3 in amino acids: CASSQVKWAPSGNTIYF. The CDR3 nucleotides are TGTGCCAGCAGCCAAGTTAAGTGGGCCCCCTCTGGAAACACCATATATTTT.

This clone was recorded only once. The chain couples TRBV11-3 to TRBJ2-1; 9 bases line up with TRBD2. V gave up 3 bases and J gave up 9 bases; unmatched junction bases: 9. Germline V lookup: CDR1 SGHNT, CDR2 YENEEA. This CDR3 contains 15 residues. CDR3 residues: CASSLTASGIREQFF. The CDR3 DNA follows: TGTGCCAGCAGCTTGACGGCTAGCGGGATACGTGAGCAGTTCTTC.

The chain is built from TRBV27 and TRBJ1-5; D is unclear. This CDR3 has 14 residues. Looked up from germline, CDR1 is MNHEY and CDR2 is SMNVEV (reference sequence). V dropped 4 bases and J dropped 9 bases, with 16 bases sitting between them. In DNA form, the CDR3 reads TGTGCCAGCAGTTCCTTGAGTTCCCCAGGGCCCCAGCATTTT. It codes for CASSSLSSPGPQHF.

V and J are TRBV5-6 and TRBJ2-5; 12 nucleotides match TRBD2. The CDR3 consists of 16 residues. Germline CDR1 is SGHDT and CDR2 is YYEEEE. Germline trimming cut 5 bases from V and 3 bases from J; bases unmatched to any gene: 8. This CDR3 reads CASSRTGLAGKETQYF. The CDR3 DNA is TGTGCCAGCAGTAGGACCGGACTAGCGGGAAAAGAGACCCAGTACTTC.

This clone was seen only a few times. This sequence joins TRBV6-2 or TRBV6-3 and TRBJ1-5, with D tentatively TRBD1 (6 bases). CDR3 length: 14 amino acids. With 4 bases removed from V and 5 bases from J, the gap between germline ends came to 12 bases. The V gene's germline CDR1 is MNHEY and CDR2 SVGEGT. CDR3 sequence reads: CASSSDSFYQPQHF. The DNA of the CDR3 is TGTGCCAGCAGTTCGGACAGTTTTTATCAGCCCCAGCATTTT.

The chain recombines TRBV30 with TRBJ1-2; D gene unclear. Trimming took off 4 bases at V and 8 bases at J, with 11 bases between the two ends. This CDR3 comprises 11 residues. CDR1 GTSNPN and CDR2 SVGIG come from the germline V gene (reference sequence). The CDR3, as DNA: TGTGCCTGGAAATGGGCGGGCGGCTACACCTTC. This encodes CAWKWAGGYTF.

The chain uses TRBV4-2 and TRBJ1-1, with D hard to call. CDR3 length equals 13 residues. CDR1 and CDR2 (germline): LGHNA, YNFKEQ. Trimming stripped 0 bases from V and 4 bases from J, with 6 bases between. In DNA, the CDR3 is TGTGCCAGCAGCCAAGAGGCAGGCACTGAAGCTTTCTTT. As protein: CASSQEAGTEAFF.

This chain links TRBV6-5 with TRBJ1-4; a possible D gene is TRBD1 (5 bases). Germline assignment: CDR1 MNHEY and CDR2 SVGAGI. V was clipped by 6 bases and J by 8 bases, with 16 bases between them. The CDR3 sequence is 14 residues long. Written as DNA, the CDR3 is TGTGCCAGCAGGTACCATGGGGCTGGAGAAAAACTGTTTTTT. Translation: CASRYHGAGEKLFF.